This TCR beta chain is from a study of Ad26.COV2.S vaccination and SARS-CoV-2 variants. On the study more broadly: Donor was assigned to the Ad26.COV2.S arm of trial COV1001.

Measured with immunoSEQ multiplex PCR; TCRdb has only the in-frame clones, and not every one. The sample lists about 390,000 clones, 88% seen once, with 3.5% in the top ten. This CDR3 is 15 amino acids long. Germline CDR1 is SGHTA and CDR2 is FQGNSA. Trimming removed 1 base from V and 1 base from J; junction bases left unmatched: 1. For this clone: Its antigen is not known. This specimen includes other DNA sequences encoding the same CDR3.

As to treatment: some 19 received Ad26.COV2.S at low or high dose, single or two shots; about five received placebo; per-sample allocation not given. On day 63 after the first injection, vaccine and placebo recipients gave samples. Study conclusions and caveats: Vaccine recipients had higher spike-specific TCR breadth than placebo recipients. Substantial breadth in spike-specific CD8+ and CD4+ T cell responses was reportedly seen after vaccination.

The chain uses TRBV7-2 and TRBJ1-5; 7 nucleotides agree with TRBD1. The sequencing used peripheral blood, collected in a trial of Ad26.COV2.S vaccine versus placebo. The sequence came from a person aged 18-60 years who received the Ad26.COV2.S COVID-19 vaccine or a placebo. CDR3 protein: CASSLETGSNQPQHF. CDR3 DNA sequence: TGTGCCAGCAGCTTAGAGACAGGGAGCAATCAGCCCCAGCATTTT. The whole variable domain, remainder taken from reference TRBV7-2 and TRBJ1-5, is GAGVSQSPSNKVTEKGKDVELRCDPISGHTALYWYRQSLGQGLEFLIYFQGNSAPDKSGLPSDRFSAERTGGSVSTLTIQRTQQEDSAVYLCASSLETGSNQPQHFGDGTRLSIL.